This TCR beta chain emerged from a study of cytomegalovirus exposure and HLA in healthy donors. Study-level findings and limits: According to an earlier analysis, most TCR beta V segments yielded productive rearrangements about 90% or about 30% of the time. Immune exposure information available was restricted to CMV serostatus. Most CMV-associated TCR beta chains appeared HLA-restricted in a later analysis. The study recorded 160 or so TCR beta chains that were cytomegalovirus-associated.

The CDR3 has 14 residues. The V segment lost 2 bases and the J segment 6 bases; nucleotides outside the gene matches: 6. CDR1 is SGHNT and CDR2 is YENEEA in the germline V gene. PCR employed 60 Vbeta and 13 Jbeta primers. The table came from immunoSEQ multiplex PCR; TCRdb's copy has only in-frame clones and leaves some out. Of 120,000 or so clones listed, approximately 79% are singletons. Remarks on this clone: What it binds is unknown.

The rearrangement uses TRBV11-3 and TRBJ2-7; 8 nucleotides agree with TRBD2. The sequence was collected from a man between 45 and 60 years old in good health and CMV-seropositive. The sequencing input was PBMCs. CDR3 region: CASSLSAGVLEQYF. CDR3 nucleotides: TGTGCCAGCAGCTTATCAGCGGGGGTCCTCGAGCAGTACTTC.